Listed below are T cell receptor beta chains from one sample, sequenced in a study of CD8 T cells in ankylosing spondylitis. In TCRdb, the 5' RACE reads were re-called with MiXCR into one record per CDR3 protein. The sample has approximately 350,000 distinct CDR3 sequences; roughly 14% are singletons. The material sequenced was blood, either unsorted or a sorted T cell fraction (not recorded which). All receptors derive from a male donor with ankylosing spondylitis or in good health (not recorded which). CDR3s include the opening cysteine and the closing phenylalanine or tryptophan. The order of the fields is CDR3 DNA, CDR3 protein, D gene, V gene, clone size, J gene. The D gene is left open where the match is weak. Where a row states a size, it is once, few, many or the class of an expanded clone; other rows omit it.

CDR3 DNA: TGTGCCAGCAGCTTAGACGCCGCGGGGGGCCCAGATACGCAGTATTTT; CDR3 protein: CASSLDAAGGPDTQYF; D gene: TRBD2; V gene: TRBV7-2; clone size: -; J gene: TRBJ2-3
CDR3 DNA: TGCGCCAGCAGCCCTACAGGGGGCCTGAACATTCAGTACTTC; CDR3 protein: CASSPTGGLNIQYF; D gene: TRBD1; V gene: TRBV4-1; clone size: many; J gene: TRBJ2-4
CDR3 DNA: TGCGCCAGCTTAGCCCAGGGGAACAATGAGCAGTTCTTC; CDR3 protein: CASLAQGNNEQFF; D gene: -; V gene: TRBV5-1; clone size: -; J gene: TRBJ2-1
CDR3 DNA: TGTGCCACCAGTGAGCCGAACCTGGACAGGGTGGAGGGGCAGTTCTTC; CDR3 protein: CATSEPNLDRVEGQFF; D gene: TRBD1; V gene: TRBV24-1; clone size: many; J gene: TRBJ2-1
CDR3 DNA: TGTGCCAGCAGCCCCCAGGGATCGGGGTCGCAGTATTTT; CDR3 protein: CASSPQGSGSQYF; D gene: -; V gene: TRBV14; clone size: -; J gene: TRBJ2-3
CDR3 DNA: TGTGCCAGCAGGGTCCTGGGGCCTCACAATGAGCAGTTCTTC; CDR3 protein: CASRVLGPHNEQFF; D gene: -; V gene: TRBV6-1; clone size: -; J gene: TRBJ2-1
CDR3 DNA: TGCGCCAGCAGCCAAGTTATAATACGGGGACTAGCGGGGGAAGATACGCAGTATTTT; CDR3 protein: CASSQVIIRGLAGEDTQYF; D gene: TRBD2; V gene: TRBV4-1; clone size: -; J gene: TRBJ2-3
CDR3 DNA: TGTGCCAGCTCATCCCGACAGGGCCAACCAGATACGCAGTATTTT; CDR3 protein: CASSSRQGQPDTQYF; D gene: TRBD1; V gene: TRBV18; clone size: -; J gene: TRBJ2-3
CDR3 DNA: TGTGCCAGCAGCCAAGCAGGGAACCAAGAGACCCAGTACTTC; CDR3 protein: CASSQAGNQETQYF; D gene: -; V gene: TRBV4-2; clone size: many; J gene: TRBJ2-5
CDR3 DNA: TGTGCCATCGTCCGGAGAGAGACCCAGTACTTC; CDR3 protein: CAIVRRETQYF; D gene: -; V gene: TRBV10-3; clone size: few; J gene: TRBJ2-5
CDR3 DNA: TGTGCCAGCACATATTCGAGGGGACCCCGGGAAAAACTGTTTTTT; CDR3 protein: CASTYSRGPREKLFF; D gene: -; V gene: TRBV6-5; clone size: many; J gene: TRBJ1-4
CDR3 DNA: TGCTCCAGTGCGGCTAGCGGGGGGGCCGCGCAGTACTTC; CDR3 protein: CSSAASGGAAQYF; D gene: TRBD2; V gene: TRBV20-1; clone size: -; J gene: TRBJ2-7
CDR3 DNA: TGTGCCACCAGCAGGTCCGAGGGAGCCTACAATGAGCAGTTCTTC; CDR3 protein: CATSRSEGAYNEQFF; D gene: -; V gene: TRBV15; clone size: -; J gene: TRBJ2-1
CDR3 DNA: TGTGCCAGCGGGGAACAGGGAATAACAGATACGCAGTATTTT; CDR3 protein: CASGEQGITDTQYF; D gene: -; V gene: TRBV12-3/TRBV12-4; clone size: -; J gene: TRBJ2-3
CDR3 DNA: TGTGCCAGCAGCCACGAAGCGGGAGAGGGTAATGAGCAGTTCTTC; CDR3 protein: CASSHEAGEGNEQFF; D gene: TRBD2; V gene: TRBV3-1; clone size: -; J gene: TRBJ2-1
CDR3 DNA: TGTGCCAGTTCTTCCGGACTAGCGGGAGGCGAGCAGTACTTC; CDR3 protein: CASSSGLAGGEQYF; D gene: TRBD2; V gene: TRBV6-1; clone size: -; J gene: TRBJ2-7
CDR3 DNA: TGTGCCAGCAGTACTAGCGGGGGGGCCCGAACCGGGGAGCTGTTTTTT; CDR3 protein: CASSTSGGARTGELFF; D gene: TRBD2; V gene: TRBV12-3/TRBV12-4; clone size: few; J gene: TRBJ2-2
CDR3 DNA: TGCAGCGTTAACTACAGGAACACTGAAGCTTTCTTT; CDR3 protein: CSVNYRNTEAFF; D gene: -; V gene: TRBV29-1; clone size: few; J gene: TRBJ1-1
CDR3 DNA: TGTGCCAGCAGCTTAGGCGGGGGCTCGAGCTCCTACAATGAGCAGTTCTTC; CDR3 protein: CASSLGGGSSSYNEQFF; D gene: -; V gene: TRBV7-9; clone size: -; J gene: TRBJ2-1
CDR3 DNA: TGTGCCTGGTCGACTCTAAACTCCTACAATGAGCAGTTCTTC; CDR3 protein: CAWSTLNSYNEQFF; D gene: -; V gene: TRBV30; clone size: -; J gene: TRBJ2-1
CDR3 DNA: TGTGCCAGCAGCCAAGTCACCCCCTATGGCTACACCTTC; CDR3 protein: CASSQVTPYGYTF; D gene: -; V gene: TRBV3-1; clone size: few; J gene: TRBJ1-2
CDR3 DNA: TGCGCCAGCAGCCCTGGTGACGGGACAGTCTACAATCAGCCCCAGCATTTT; CDR3 protein: CASSPGDGTVYNQPQHF; D gene: TRBD1; V gene: TRBV5-1; clone size: many; J gene: TRBJ1-5
CDR3 DNA: TGTGCCAGCAGCCAAGATCACGGGACAGCCATCTATGGCTACACCTTC; CDR3 protein: CASSQDHGTAIYGYTF; D gene: TRBD1; V gene: TRBV14; clone size: many; J gene: TRBJ1-2
CDR3 DNA: TGTGCCAGCAGCTTCTCCTGGGCTAGCGGGGGGGGCACAGATACGCAGTATTTT; CDR3 protein: CASSFSWASGGGTDTQYF; D gene: TRBD2; V gene: TRBV11-2; clone size: few; J gene: TRBJ2-3
CDR3 DNA: TGTGCCAGCAGTCCAGGGGGTAGAAATGAAAAACTGTTTTTT; CDR3 protein: CASSPGGRNEKLFF; D gene: TRBD1; V gene: TRBV7-9; clone size: -; J gene: TRBJ1-4
CDR3 DNA: TGTGCCACCAAACAGGGAAGGGAGAGCGGGGAGCTGTTTTTT; CDR3 protein: CATKQGRESGELFF; D gene: -; V gene: TRBV27; clone size: few; J gene: TRBJ2-2
CDR3 DNA: TGTGCCAGCAGTCCGGGATACAGTACCGATGAGCAGTTCTTC; CDR3 protein: CASSPGYSTDEQFF; D gene: -; V gene: TRBV12-3/TRBV12-4; clone size: many; J gene: TRBJ2-1
CDR3 DNA: TGTGCCAGCAGCTATGAGGAGCGAAGGAACACTGAAGCTTTCTTT; CDR3 protein: CASSYEERRNTEAFF; D gene: -; V gene: TRBV9; clone size: -; J gene: TRBJ1-1
CDR3 DNA: TGTGCCAGCACCTCGACAGGGCTATCCTACAATGAGCAGTTCTTC; CDR3 protein: CASTSTGLSYNEQFF; D gene: TRBD1; V gene: TRBV6-1; clone size: few; J gene: TRBJ2-1
CDR3 DNA: TGCAGTGCCCGGGAGGGAGGAAACCAGCCCCAGCATTTT; CDR3 protein: CSAREGGNQPQHF; D gene: -; V gene: TRBV20-1; clone size: few; J gene: TRBJ1-5
CDR3 DNA: TGCGCCAGCAGCCCCGAAGCGGAGAACACTGAAGCTTTCTTT; CDR3 protein: CASSPEAENTEAFF; D gene: -; V gene: TRBV4-1; clone size: -; J gene: TRBJ1-1
CDR3 DNA: TGTGCCATCAGTGAACATCGAGCGGATGAGTACGAGCAGTACTTC; CDR3 protein: CAISEHRADEYEQYF; D gene: -; V gene: TRBV10-3; clone size: -; J gene: TRBJ2-7
CDR3 DNA: TGTGCCAGCAGCTTATCACTAGCGGGAGTTGAGACCCAGTACTTC; CDR3 protein: CASSLSLAGVETQYF; D gene: TRBD2; V gene: TRBV7-2; clone size: few; J gene: TRBJ2-5
CDR3 DNA: TGTGCCAGCAGCTTAGATCGGGGTAGCGGGTACGAGCAGTACTTC; CDR3 protein: CASSLDRGSGYEQYF; D gene: TRBD2; V gene: TRBV11-3; clone size: few; J gene: TRBJ2-7
CDR3 DNA: TGCGCCAGCAGCTTGGCCGCAGGGAACACCGGGGAGCTGTTTTTT; CDR3 protein: CASSLAAGNTGELFF; D gene: -; V gene: TRBV5-1; clone size: -; J gene: TRBJ2-2
CDR3 DNA: TGCAGTGCTGCACGGGGGGGACTAGCGGGAGGGGCCCAGTACTTC; CDR3 protein: CSAARGGLAGGAQYF; D gene: TRBD2; V gene: TRBV20-1; clone size: few; J gene: TRBJ2-5
CDR3 DNA: TGTGCCAGCTCACCAAACAGGGAAACAGATACGCAGTATTTT; CDR3 protein: CASSPNRETDTQYF; D gene: -; V gene: TRBV18; clone size: -; J gene: TRBJ2-3
CDR3 DNA: TGTGCCAGCAGCCCCCGGCGGGAGGGCGAGCAGTACTTC; CDR3 protein: CASSPRREGEQYF; D gene: TRBD2; V gene: TRBV7-2; clone size: -; J gene: TRBJ2-7
CDR3 DNA: TGTGCCAGCAGCGCTATCGGGGGGAACAATTCACCCCTCCACTTT; CDR3 protein: CASSAIGGNNSPLHF; D gene: -; V gene: TRBV2; clone size: -; J gene: TRBJ1-6
CDR3 DNA: TGTGCCAGCAGTGCCCAGCGGGGGAGTGGCACTGAAGCTTTCTTT; CDR3 protein: CASSAQRGSGTEAFF; D gene: -; V gene: TRBV2; clone size: few; J gene: TRBJ1-1
CDR3 DNA: TGTGCCAGCAGTTTAGTTGGACGGGCAGGCGAAAAACTGTTTTTT; CDR3 protein: CASSLVGRAGEKLFF; D gene: -; V gene: TRBV12-3/TRBV12-4; clone size: few; J gene: TRBJ1-4
CDR3 DNA: TGTGCCAGCGGACCAGCGGGCCCTAGCACAGATACGCAGTATTTT; CDR3 protein: CASGPAGPSTDTQYF; D gene: -; V gene: TRBV12-3/TRBV12-4; clone size: -; J gene: TRBJ2-3
CDR3 DNA: TGTGCCAGCAGTCCATCCGATAGCGGGAGCTACGAGCAGTACTTC; CDR3 protein: CASSPSDSGSYEQYF; D gene: TRBD2; V gene: TRBV12-3/TRBV12-4; clone size: few; J gene: TRBJ2-7
CDR3 DNA: TGCAGCGCCCAAGGACAGGGGGCAGGGGCTTTCTTT; CDR3 protein: CSAQGQGAGAFF; D gene: TRBD1; V gene: TRBV29-1; clone size: -; J gene: TRBJ1-1
CDR3 DNA: TGCGCCAGCAGCCCCCCAAAAGCAACGAACACCGGGGAGCTGTTTTTT; CDR3 protein: CASSPPKATNTGELFF; D gene: -; V gene: TRBV5-1; clone size: -; J gene: TRBJ2-2
CDR3 DNA: TGTGCCATGCAGGGTGTGGGGAGCTACACCTTC; CDR3 protein: CAMQGVGSYTF; D gene: -; V gene: TRBV5-4; clone size: -; J gene: TRBJ1-2
CDR3 DNA: TGCGCCAGCAGCTTAAGTTTCGGCGGGGGGGAGCAAGAGACCCAGTACTTC; CDR3 protein: CASSLSFGGGEQETQYF; D gene: TRBD2; V gene: TRBV5-1; clone size: few; J gene: TRBJ2-5
CDR3 DNA: TGTGCCAGCAGTTCCTCCCTACAGGGTAGAAACACCGGGGAGCTGTTTTTT; CDR3 protein: CASSSSLQGRNTGELFF; D gene: -; V gene: TRBV6-5; clone size: -; J gene: TRBJ2-2
CDR3 DNA: TGTGCCAGCACCCCTCGGAACTCAAACATTCAGTACTTC; CDR3 protein: CASTPRNSNIQYF; D gene: -; V gene: TRBV12-3/TRBV12-4; clone size: many; J gene: TRBJ2-4
CDR3 DNA: TGTGCCAGCAGTTGGCAGGGTAATCAGCCCCAGCATTTT; CDR3 protein: CASSWQGNQPQHF; D gene: -; V gene: TRBV27; clone size: -; J gene: TRBJ1-5
CDR3 DNA: TGCAGTGCTAGAGTGGGGACTGCCAATGAGCAGTTCTTC; CDR3 protein: CSARVGTANEQFF; D gene: -; V gene: TRBV20-1; clone size: many; J gene: TRBJ2-1
CDR3 DNA: TGTGCCAGCAGCCAAGGGCCCTCGGAAGGGGGCGCGGGCTACACCTTC; CDR3 protein: CASSQGPSEGGAGYTF; D gene: TRBD1; V gene: TRBV4-2; clone size: many; J gene: TRBJ1-2
CDR3 DNA: TGTGCCAGCGGCGAGGGGGCGGTTCAGCCCCAGCATTTT; CDR3 protein: CASGEGAVQPQHF; D gene: TRBD1; V gene: TRBV27; clone size: few; J gene: TRBJ1-5
CDR3 DNA: TGCGCCAGCAGCGTGCCGCCGCACGGGGAGCTGTTTTTT; CDR3 protein: CASSVPPHGELFF; D gene: -; V gene: TRBV4-1; clone size: few; J gene: TRBJ2-2
CDR3 DNA: TGCGCCAGCAGCTTGAGACAGCGGGGGGGGCAAGAGACCCAGTACTTC; CDR3 protein: CASSLRQRGGQETQYF; D gene: TRBD2; V gene: TRBV5-1; clone size: few; J gene: TRBJ2-5